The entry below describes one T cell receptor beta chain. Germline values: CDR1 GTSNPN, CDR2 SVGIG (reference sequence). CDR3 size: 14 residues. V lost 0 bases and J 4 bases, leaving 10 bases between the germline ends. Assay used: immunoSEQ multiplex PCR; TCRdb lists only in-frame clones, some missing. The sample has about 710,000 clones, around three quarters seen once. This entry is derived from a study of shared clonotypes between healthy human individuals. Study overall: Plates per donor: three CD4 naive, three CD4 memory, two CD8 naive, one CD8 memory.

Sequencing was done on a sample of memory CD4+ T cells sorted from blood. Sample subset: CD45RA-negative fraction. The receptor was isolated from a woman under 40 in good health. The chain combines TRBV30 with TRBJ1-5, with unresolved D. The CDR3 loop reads CAWSVLRSNQPQHF. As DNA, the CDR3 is TGTGCCTGGAGTGTACTCCGTAGTAATCAGCCCCAGCATTTT.